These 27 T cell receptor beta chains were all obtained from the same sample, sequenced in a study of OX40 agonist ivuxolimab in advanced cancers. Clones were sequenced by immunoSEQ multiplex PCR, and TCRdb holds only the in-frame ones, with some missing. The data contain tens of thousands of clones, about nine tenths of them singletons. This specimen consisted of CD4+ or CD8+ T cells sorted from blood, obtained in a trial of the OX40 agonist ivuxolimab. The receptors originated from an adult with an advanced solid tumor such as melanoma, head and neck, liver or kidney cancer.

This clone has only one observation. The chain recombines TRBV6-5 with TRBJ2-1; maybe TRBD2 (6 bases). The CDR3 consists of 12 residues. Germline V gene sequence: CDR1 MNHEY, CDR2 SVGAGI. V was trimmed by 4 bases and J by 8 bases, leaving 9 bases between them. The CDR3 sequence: CASSFTGDEQFF. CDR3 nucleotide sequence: TGTGCCAGCAGTTTCACGGGAGATGAGCAGTTCTTC.

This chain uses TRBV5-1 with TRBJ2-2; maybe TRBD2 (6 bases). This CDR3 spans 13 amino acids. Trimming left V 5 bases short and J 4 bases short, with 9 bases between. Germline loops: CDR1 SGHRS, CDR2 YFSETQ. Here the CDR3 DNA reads TGCGCCAGCAGGGAGGGGAGCACCGGGGAGCTGTTTTTT. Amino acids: CASREGSTGELFF.

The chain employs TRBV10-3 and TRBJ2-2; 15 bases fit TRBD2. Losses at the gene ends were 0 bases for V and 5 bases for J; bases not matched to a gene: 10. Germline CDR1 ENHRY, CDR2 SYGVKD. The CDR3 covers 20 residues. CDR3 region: CAISESSRTSGRAKTGELFF. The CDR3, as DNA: TGTGCCATCAGTGAGTCCTCTCGGACTAGCGGGAGGGCCAAAACCGGGGAGCTGTTTTTT.

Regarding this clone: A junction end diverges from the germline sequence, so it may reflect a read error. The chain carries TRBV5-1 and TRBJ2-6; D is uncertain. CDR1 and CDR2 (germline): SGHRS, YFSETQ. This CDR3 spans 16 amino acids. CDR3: CASGFAYPSGANVLTF. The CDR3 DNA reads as TGCGCCAGCGGCTTCGCCTACCCCTCTGGGGCCAACGTCCTGACTTTC.

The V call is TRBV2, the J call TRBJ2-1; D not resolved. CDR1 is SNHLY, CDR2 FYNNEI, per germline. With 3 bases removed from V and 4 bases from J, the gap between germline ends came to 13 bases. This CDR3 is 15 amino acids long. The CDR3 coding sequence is TGTGCCAGCAGTGATGGTAGGTCGATATACAATGAGCAGTTCTTC. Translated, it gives CASSDGRSIYNEQFF. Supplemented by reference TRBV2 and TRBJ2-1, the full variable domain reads EPEVTQTPSHQVTQMGQEVILRCVPISNHLYFYWYRQILGQKVEFLVSFYNNEISEKSEIFDDQFSVERPDGSNFTLKIRSTKLEDSAMYFCASSDGRSIYNEQFFGPGTRLTVL.

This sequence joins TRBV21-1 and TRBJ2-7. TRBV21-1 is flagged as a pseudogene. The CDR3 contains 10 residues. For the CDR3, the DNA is TGTGCCGGGAGGCGGACAGCCAACTTCTTC. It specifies CAGRRTANFF.

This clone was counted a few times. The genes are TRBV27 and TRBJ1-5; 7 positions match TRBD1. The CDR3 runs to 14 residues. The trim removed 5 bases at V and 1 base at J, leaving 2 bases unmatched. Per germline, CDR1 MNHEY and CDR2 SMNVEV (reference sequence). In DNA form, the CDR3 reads TGTGCCAGCAGTACACAGGGGAGCAATCAGCCCCAGCATTTT. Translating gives CASSTQGSNQPQHF.

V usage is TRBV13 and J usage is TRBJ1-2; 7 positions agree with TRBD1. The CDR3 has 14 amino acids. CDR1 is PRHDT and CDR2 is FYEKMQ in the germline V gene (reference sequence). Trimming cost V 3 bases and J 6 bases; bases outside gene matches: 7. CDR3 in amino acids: CASSFERGRDGYTF. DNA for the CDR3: TGTGCCAGCAGCTTCGAAAGGGGGCGCGATGGCTACACCTTC. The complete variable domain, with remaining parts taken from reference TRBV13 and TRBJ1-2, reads AAGVIQSPRHLIKEKRETATLKCYPIPRHDTVYWYQQGPGQDPQFLISFYEKMQSDKGSIPDRFSAQQFSDYHSELNMSSLELGDSALYFCASSFERGRDGYTFGSGTRLTVV.

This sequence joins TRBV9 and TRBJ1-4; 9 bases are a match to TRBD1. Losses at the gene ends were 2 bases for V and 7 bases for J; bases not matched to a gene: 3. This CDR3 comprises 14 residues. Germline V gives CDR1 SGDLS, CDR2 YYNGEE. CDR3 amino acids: CASSVDRGSEKLFF. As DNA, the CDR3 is TGTGCCAGCAGCGTCGACAGGGGGAGTGAAAAACTGTTTTTT.

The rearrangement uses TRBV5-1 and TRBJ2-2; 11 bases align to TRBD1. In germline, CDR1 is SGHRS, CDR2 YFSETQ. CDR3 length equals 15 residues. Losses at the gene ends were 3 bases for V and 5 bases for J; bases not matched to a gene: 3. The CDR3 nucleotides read TGCGCCAGCAGCTGGGGACAGGGGGTGACCGGGGAGCTGTTTTTT. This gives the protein CASSWGQGVTGELFF.

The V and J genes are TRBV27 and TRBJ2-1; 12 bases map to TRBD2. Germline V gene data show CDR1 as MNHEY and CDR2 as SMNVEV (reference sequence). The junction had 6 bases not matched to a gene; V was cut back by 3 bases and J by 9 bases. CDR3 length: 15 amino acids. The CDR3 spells CASSLGTSGPGEQFF. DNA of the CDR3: TGTGCCAGCAGTTTGGGGACTAGCGGGCCGGGTGAGCAGTTCTTC.

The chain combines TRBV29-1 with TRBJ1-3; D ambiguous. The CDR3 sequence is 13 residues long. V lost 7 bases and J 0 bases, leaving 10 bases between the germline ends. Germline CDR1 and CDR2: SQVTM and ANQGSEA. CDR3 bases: TGCAGCGGCGTGTTTGACTCTGGAAACACCATATATTTT. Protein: CSGVFDSGNTIYF.

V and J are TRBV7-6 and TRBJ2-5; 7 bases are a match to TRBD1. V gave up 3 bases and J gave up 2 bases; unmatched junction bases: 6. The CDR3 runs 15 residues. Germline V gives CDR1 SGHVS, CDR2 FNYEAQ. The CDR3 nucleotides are TGTGCCAGCAGCTTGAGAACAGGGGTTCAAGAGACCCAGTACTTC. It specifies CASSLRTGVQETQYF.

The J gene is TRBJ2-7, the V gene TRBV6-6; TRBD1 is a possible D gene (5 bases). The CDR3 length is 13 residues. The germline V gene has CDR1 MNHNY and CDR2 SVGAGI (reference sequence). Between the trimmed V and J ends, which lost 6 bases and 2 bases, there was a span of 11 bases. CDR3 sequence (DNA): TGTGCCAGCAGGGACAACGCAGCCTACGAGCAGTACTTC. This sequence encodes CASRDNAAYEQYF.

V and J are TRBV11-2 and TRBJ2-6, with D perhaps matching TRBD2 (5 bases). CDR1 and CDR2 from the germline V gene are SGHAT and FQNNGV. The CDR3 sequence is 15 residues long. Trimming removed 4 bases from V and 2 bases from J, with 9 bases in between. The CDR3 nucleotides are TGTGCCAGCAGCTCCTTCGGGGCTGGGGCCAACGTCCTGACTTTC. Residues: CASSSFGAGANVLTF.

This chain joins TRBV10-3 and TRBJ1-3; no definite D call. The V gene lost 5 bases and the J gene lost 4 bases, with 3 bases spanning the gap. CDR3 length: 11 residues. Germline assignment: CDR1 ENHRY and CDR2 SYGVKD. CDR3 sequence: CAISPGNTIYF. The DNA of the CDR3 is TGTGCCATCAGTCCCGGAAACACCATATATTTT.

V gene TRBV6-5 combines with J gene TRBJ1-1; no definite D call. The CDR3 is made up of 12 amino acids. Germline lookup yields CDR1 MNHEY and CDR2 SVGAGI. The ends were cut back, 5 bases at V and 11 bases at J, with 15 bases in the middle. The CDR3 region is CASSGSGGNAFF. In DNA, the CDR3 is TGTGCCAGCAGTGGCTCGGGCGGGAACGCTTTCTTT.

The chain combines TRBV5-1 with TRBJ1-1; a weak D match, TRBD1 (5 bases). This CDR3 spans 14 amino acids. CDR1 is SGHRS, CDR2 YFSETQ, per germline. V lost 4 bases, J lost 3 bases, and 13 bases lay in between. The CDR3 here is CASSPSRGDTEAFF. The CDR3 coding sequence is TGCGCCAGCAGCCCCTCTCGGGGGGACACTGAAGCTTTCTTT.

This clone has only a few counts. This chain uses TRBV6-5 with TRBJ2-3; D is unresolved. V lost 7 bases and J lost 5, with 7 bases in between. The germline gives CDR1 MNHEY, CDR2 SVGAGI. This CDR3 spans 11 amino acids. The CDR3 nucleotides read TGTGCCAGCACCTATGGAGATACGCAGTATTTT. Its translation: CASTYGDTQYF.

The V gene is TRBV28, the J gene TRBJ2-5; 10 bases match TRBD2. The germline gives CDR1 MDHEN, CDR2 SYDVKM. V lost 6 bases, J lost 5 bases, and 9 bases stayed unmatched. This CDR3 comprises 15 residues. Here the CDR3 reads CASRESGRAGETQYF. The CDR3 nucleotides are TGTGCCAGCAGAGAAAGCGGGAGGGCCGGGGAGACCCAGTACTTC.

The CDR3 here is CAWSDHGAMNTEAFF. For the CDR3, the DNA is TGTGCCTGGAGTGATCACGGGGCGATGAACACTGAAGCTTTCTTT. The rearrangement joins TRBV30 to TRBJ1-1, with D possibly being TRBD1 (5 bases). The CDR3 has 15 residues. V lost 1 base to trimming and J lost 0 bases, with 12 bases between them. Germline V lookup: CDR1 GTSNPN, CDR2 SVGIG (reference sequence).

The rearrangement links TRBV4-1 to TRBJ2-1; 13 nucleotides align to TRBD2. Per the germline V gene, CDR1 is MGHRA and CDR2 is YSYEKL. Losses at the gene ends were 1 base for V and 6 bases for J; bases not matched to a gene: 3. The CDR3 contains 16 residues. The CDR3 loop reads CASSQGLAGGLNEQFF. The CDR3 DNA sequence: TGCGCCAGCAGCCAAGGACTAGCGGGAGGCCTCAATGAGCAGTTCTTC.

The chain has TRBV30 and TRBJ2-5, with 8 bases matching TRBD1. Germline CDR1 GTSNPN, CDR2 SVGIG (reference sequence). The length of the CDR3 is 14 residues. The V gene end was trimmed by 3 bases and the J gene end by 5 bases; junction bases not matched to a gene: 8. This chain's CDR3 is CAWRRRGLMETQYF. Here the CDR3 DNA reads TGTGCCTGGAGACGCAGGGGGCTGATGGAGACCCAGTACTTC.

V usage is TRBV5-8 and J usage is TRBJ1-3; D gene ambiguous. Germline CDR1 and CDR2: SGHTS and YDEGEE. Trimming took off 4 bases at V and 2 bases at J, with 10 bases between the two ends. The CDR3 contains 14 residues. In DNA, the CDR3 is TGTGCCAGCAGCACCCCGGGGACTGGAAACACCATATATTTT. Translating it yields CASSTPGTGNTIYF.

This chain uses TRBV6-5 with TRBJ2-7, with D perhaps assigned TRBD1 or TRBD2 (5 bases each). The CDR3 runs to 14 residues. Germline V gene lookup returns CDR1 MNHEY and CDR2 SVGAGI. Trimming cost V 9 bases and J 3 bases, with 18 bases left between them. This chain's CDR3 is CASGMPGPHYEQYF. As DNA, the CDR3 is TGTGCCAGTGGGATGCCGGGACCACACTACGAGCAGTACTTC.

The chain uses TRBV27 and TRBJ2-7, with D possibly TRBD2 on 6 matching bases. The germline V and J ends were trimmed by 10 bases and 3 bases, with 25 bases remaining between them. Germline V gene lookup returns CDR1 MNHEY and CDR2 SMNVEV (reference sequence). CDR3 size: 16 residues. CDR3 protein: CAISPCGFSGHYEQYF. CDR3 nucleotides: TGTGCCATATCACCCTGCGGGTTTAGCGGACACTACGAGCAGTACTTC.

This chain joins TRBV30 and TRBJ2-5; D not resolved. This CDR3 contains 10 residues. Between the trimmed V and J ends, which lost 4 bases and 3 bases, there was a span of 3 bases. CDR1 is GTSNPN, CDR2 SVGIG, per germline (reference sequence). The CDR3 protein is CAWTKETQYF. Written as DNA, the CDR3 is TGTGCCTGGACCAAAGAGACCCAGTACTTC.